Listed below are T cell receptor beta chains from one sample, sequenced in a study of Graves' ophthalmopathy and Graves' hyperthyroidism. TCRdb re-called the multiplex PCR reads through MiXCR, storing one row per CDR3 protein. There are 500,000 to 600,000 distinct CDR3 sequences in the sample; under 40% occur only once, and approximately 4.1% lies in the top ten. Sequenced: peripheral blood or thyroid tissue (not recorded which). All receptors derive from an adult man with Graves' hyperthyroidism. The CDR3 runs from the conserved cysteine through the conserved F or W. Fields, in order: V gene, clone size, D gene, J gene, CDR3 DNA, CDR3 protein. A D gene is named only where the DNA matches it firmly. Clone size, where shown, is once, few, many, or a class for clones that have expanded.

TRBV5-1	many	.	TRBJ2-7	TGCGCCAGCAGGCCTGAAGGCAGCTCCTACGAGCAGTACTTC	CASRPEGSSYEQYF
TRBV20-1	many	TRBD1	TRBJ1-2	TGCAGTGCTAGTCGGGACAGGGTCTATGGCTACACCTTC	CSASRDRVYGYTF
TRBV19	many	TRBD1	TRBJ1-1	TGTGCCAGTAGTACAACAGAGGGACAGAGGAACACTGAAGCTTTCTTT	CASSTTEGQRNTEAFF
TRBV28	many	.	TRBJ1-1	TGTGCCAGCAAAATACAGAACACTGAAGCTTTCTTT	CASKIQNTEAFF
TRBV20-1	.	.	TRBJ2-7	TGCAGTGCTAGTCGGGAAAATGAGCAGTACTTC	CSASRENEQYF
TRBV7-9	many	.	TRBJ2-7	TGTGCCAGCAGCTCAAGACAGGAGAGAGGGAGGGAGCAGTACTTC	CASSSRQERGREQYF
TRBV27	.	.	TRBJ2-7	TGTGCCAGCAGGGGACAAGTAAACTCCTACGAGCAGTACTTC	CASRGQVNSYEQYF
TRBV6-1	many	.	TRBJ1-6	TGTGCCAGCAGTGAAGAATGGGGGGGGCTCGTATCACCCCTCCACTTT	CASSEEWGGLVSPLHF
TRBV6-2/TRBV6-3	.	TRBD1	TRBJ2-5	TGTGCCAGCAGACCGGGACAGCACCAAGAGACCCAGTACTTC	CASRPGQHQETQYF
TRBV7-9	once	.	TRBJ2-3	TGTGCCAGCAGCTTGTGGGTCACGGACCTAAGCACAGATACGCAGTATTTT	CASSLWVTDLSTDTQYF
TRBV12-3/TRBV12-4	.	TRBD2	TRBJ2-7	TGTGCTAGTGGGGGGGTAGGCACTTCCTACGAGCAGTACTTC	CASGGVGTSYEQYF
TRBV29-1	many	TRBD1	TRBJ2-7	TGCAGCGTTGACCGGACAGGGGGCGAGCAGTACTTC	CSVDRTGGEQYF
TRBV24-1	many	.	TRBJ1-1	TGTGCCACTATGGGAGCGGGGAGCACTGAAGCTTTCTTT	CATMGAGSTEAFF
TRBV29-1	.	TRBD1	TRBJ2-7	TGCAGCGTCGCGAGACAGGGGGCCCACGAGCAGTACTTC	CSVARQGAHEQYF
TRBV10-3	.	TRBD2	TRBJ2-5	TGTGCCATCAGTGTAGGGATAGCGGGAGGAGAGACCCAGTACTTC	CAISVGIAGGETQYF
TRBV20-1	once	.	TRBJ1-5	TGCAGTGCTAGCGACGGGACTAGCGGGAGCTACGAGCATTTT	CSASDGTSGSYEHF
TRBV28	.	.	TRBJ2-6	TGTGCCAGCAGTTTTCTTGGGGCCAACGTCCTGACTTTC	CASSFLGANVLTF
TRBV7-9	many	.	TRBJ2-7	TGTGCCAGCAGCTTAGCGGTTGATCACGAGCAGTACTTC	CASSLAVDHEQYF
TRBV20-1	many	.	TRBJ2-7	TGCAGTGCTAGCGGGAATGCAGGCATGGACACCTACGAGCAGTACTTC	CSASGNAGMDTYEQYF
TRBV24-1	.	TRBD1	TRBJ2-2	TGTGCCACCAGTGACCTTTCCGGGACAGGCAACACCGGGGAGCTGTTTTTT	CATSDLSGTGNTGELFF
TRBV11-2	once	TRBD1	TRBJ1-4	TGTGCCAGCAGCTTAGGCACCGGGACAGGGGTGACTAATGAAAAACTGTTTTTT	CASSLGTGTGVTNEKLFF
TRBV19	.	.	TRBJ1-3	TGTGCCAGTAGTATAACGAGGGTCCCGTACCGGAACACCATATATTTT	CASSITRVPYRNTIYF
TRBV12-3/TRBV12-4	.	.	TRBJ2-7	TGTGCCAGCAGAACTAACTCGGGGTACAATGAGCAGTACTTC	CASRTNSGYNEQYF
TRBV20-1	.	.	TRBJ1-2	TGCAGTGCTAGTCTCAGGGCGCGAGAGGGCTACACCTTC	CSASLRAREGYTF
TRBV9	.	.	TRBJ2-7	TGTGCCAGCAGCGTCGAACCAAGCGGGGAGCAGTACTTC	CASSVEPSGEQYF
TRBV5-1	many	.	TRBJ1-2	TGCGCCAGCAGCCAGGAAGGGGCCACTGGCTACACCTTC	CASSQEGATGYTF
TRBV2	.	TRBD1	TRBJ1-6	TGTGCCAGCTCACCACAGGGGAGTGGTTCACCCCTCCACTTT	CASSPQGSGSPLHF
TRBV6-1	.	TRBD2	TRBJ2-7	TGTGCCAGCCAAAGTGCCCCTAGCGGCTCCTACAATGAGCAGTACTTC	CASQSAPSGSYNEQYF
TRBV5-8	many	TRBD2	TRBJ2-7	TGTGCCAGCAGCTTGGGGCGGGGGGCCTCCTACGAGCAGTACTTC	CASSLGRGASYEQYF
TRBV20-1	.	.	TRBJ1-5	TGCAGTGCTCAAAAGGGTGGGAGCAATCAGCCCCAGCATTTT	CSAQKGGSNQPQHF
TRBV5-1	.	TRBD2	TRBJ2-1	TGCGCCAGCAGCCCGGGCCCGGGGGGAACAAACAATGAGCAGTTCTTC	CASSPGPGGTNNEQFF
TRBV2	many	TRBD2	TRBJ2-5	TGTGCCAGCAGTGAGACTAGCGGGGGGAGTTTGTGGGAGACCCAGTACTTC	CASSETSGGSLWETQYF
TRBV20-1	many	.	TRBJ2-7	TGCAGTGCGCGCCGGGACCTCAGAACCTACGAGCAGTACTTC	CSARRDLRTYEQYF
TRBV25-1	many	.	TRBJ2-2	TGTGGAAGGGGGGCAGGGAGTACCGGGGAGCTGTTTTTT	CGRGAGSTGELFF
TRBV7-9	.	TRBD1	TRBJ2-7	TGTGCCAGCAGCTCAGGGGGCAACTACGAGCAGTACTTC	CASSSGGNYEQYF
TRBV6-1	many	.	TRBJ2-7	TGTGCCAGCACCCTGATGGACACGAGGACCTACGAGCAGTACTTC	CASTLMDTRTYEQYF
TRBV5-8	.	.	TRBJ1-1	TGTGCCAGCAGCTTGAAAAGGTATGGTGATGAAGCTTTCTTT	CASSLKRYGDEAFF
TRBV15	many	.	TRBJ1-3	TGTGCCACCAGCAAAGGACCGTCGAACTCTGGAAACACCATATATTTT	CATSKGPSNSGNTIYF
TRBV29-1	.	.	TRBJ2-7	TGCAGCGTTGAAGTGCGGTCCAGGGGGGACTACGAGCAGTACTTC	CSVEVRSRGDYEQYF
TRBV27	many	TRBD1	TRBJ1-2	TGTGCCAGCAGTTTATACAGGGGTTATGGCTACACCTTC	CASSLYRGYGYTF
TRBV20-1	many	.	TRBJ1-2	TGCAGTGCTAGGCTAGCCTCCGCCCTATATGGCTACACCTTC	CSARLASALYGYTF
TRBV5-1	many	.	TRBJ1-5	TGCGCCAGCAGCTTCGACGGACGCAATCAGCCCCAGCATTTT	CASSFDGRNQPQHF
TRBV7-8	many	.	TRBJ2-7	TGTGCCAGCAGCTCCCAGCAAGGGGGTAGTTACGAGCAGTACTTC	CASSSQQGGSYEQYF
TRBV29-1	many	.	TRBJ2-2	TGCAGCGTTGACGTCGGGAACACCGGGGAGCTGTTTTTT	CSVDVGNTGELFF
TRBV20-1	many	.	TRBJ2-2	TGCAGTGCTAGAGGCCAACAGAGCGGCGGGGAGCTGTTTTTT	CSARGQQSGGELFF
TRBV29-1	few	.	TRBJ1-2	TGCAGCGTTGTGACGGGCTACACCTTC	CSVVTGYTF
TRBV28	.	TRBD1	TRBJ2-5	TGTGCCAGCAGACAGGGGCGTTTTCAAGAGACCCAGTACTTC	CASRQGRFQETQYF
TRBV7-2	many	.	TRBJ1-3	TGTGCCAGCAGCTTAGGTGGGCAGCTCTCTGGAAACACCATATATTTT	CASSLGGQLSGNTIYF
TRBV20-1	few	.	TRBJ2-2	TGCAGTGCTAGGAGGGGTCTCATAAACACCGGGGAGCTGTTTTTT	CSARRGLINTGELFF
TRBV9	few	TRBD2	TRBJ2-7	TGTGCCAGCAGCGTAGAGGCGGGAGGGAACGAGCAGTACTTC	CASSVEAGGNEQYF
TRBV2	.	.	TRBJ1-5	TGTGCCAGCATCCAGGGTAGGGGGGATCAGCCCCAGCATTTT	CASIQGRGDQPQHF
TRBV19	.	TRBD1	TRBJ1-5	TGTGCCAGTAGTCTCGGATACGAGCAGGGGGATCAGCCCCAGCATTTT	CASSLGYEQGDQPQHF